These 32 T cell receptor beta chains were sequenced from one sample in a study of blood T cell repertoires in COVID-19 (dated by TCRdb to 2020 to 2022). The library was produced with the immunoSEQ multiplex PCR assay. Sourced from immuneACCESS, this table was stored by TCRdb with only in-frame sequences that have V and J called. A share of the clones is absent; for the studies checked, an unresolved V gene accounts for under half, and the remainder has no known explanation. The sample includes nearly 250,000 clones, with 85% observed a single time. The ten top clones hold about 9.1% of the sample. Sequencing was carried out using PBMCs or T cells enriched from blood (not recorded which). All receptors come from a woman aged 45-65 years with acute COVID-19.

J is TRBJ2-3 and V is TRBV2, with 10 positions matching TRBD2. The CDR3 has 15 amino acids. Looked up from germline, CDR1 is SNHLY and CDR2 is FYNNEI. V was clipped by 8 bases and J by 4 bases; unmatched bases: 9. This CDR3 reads CASHTSGVFADTQYF. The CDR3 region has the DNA TGTGCCAGCCATACTAGCGGGGTATTTGCAGATACGCAGTATTTT.

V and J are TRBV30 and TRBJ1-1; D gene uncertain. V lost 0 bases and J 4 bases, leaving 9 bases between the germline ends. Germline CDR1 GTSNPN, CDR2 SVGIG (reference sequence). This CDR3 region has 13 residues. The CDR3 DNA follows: TGTGCCTGGAGTGTACAGTTTGGCACTGAAGCTTTCTTT. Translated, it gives CAWSVQFGTEAFF.

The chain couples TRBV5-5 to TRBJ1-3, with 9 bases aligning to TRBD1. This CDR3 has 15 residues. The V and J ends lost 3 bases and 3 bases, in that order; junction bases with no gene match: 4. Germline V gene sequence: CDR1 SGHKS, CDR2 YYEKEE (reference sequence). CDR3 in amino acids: CASSSGQGGGNTIYF. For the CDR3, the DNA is TGTGCCAGCAGCTCGGGACAGGGAGGTGGAAACACCATATATTTT.

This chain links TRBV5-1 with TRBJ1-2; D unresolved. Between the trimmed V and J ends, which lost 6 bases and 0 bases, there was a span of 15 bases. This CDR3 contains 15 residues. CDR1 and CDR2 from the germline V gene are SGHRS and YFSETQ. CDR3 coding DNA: TGCGCCAGCACCTCCCTCCCAGGCTCTAACTATGGCTACACCTTC. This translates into CASTSLPGSNYGYTF.

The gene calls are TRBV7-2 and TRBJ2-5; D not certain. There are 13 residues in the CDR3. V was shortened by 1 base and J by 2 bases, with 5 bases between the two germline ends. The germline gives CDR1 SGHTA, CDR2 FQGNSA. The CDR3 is CASSLVSQETQYF. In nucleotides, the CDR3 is TGTGCCAGCAGCTTAGTCAGTCAAGAGACCCAGTACTTC.

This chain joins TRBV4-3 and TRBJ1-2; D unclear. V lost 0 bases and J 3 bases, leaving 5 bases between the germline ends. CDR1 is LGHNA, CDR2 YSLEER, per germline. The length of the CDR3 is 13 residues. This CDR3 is CASSQDGDYGYTF. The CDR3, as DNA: TGCGCCAGCAGCCAAGACGGAGACTATGGCTACACCTTC.

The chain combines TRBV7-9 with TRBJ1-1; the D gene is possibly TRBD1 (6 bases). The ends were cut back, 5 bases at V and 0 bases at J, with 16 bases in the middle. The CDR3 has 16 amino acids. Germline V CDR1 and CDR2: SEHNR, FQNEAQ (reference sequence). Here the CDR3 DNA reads TGTGCCAGCAGCGTAAGACCAGGGGAGATGAACACTGAAGCTTTCTTT. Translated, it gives CASSVRPGEMNTEAFF.

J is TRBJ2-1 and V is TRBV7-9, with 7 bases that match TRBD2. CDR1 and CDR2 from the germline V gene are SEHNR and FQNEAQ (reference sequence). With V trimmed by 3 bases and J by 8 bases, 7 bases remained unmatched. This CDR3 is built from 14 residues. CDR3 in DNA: TGTGCCAGCAGCTTTTCGACCCGGGAGGATGAGCAGTTCTTC. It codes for CASSFSTREDEQFF.

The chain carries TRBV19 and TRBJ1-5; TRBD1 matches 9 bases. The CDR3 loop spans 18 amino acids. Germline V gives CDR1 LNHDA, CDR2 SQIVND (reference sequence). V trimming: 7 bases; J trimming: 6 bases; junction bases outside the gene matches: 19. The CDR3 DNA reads TGTGCCAGTACCTACACGGGCCGGACAGGGGTTTTAGTTCAGCCCCAGCATTTT. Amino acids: CASTYTGRTGVLVQPQHF.

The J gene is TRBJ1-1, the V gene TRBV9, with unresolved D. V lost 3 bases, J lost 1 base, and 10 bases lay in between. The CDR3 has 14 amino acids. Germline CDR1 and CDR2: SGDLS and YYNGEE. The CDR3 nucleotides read TGTGCCAGCAGCGCCCTACCTGAGAACACTGAAGCTTTCTTT. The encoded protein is CASSALPENTEAFF.

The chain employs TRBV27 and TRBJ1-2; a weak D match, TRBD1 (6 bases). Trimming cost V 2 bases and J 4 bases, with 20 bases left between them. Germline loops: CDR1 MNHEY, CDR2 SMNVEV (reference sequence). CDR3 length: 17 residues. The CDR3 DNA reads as TGTGCCAGCAGTTTAAGAAGGGGAGGGGGAAATCTCTATGGCTACACCTTC. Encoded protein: CASSLRRGGGNLYGYTF.

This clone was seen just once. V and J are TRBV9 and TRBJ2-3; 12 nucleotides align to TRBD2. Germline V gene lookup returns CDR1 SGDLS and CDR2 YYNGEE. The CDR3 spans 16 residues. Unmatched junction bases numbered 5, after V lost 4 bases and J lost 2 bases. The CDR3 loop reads CASSPLAGGTTDTQYF. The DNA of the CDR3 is TGTGCCAGCAGCCCTCTAGCGGGGGGGACCACAGATACGCAGTATTTT.

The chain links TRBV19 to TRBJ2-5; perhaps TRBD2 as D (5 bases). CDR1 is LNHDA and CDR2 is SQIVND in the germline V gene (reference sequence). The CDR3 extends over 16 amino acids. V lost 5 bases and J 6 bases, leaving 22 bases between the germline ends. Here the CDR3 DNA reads TGTGCCAGTAGTCCATCCGCGAGGGCGACCGGTAAGACCCAGTACTTC. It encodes CASSPSARATGKTQYF.

The CDR3 protein is CASSDHRGLDEQYF. The CDR3 DNA reads TGTGCCAGCAGTGATCACAGGGGGCTGGACGAGCAGTACTTC. The gene calls are TRBV6-1 and TRBJ2-7; 9 bases are a match to TRBD1. V trimming: 3 bases; J trimming: 5 bases; junction bases outside the gene matches: 5. CDR1 and CDR2 (germline): MNHNS, SASEGT. CDR3 length: 14 amino acids.

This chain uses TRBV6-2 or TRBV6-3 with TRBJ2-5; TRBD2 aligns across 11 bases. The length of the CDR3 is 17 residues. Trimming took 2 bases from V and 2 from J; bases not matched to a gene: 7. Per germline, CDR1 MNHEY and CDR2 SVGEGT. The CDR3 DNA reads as TGTGCCAGCAGTTACCCGCAACTAGCGGGGGATCAAGAGACCCAGTACTTC. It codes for CASSYPQLAGDQETQYF.

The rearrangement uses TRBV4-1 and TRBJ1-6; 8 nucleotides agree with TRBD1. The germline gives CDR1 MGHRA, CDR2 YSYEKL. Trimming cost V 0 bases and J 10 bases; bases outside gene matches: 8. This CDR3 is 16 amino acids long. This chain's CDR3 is CASSQDKDREGSPLHF. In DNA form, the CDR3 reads TGCGCCAGCAGCCAAGATAAGGACAGGGAAGGATCACCCCTCCACTTT.

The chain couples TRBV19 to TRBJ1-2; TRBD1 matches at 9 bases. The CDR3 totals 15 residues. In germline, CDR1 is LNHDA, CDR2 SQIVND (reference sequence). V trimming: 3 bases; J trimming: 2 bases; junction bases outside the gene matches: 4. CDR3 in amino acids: CASSITGGFNYGYTF. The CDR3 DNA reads TGTGCCAGTAGTATCACAGGGGGCTTCAACTATGGCTACACCTTC. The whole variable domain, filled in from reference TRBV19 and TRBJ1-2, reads DGGITQSPKYLFRKEGQNVTLSCEQNLNHDAMYWYRQDPGQGLRLIYYSQIVNDFQKGDIAEGYSVSREKKESFPLTVTSAQKNPTAFYLCASSITGGFNYGYTFGSGTRLTVV.

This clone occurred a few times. The CDR3 DNA is TGTGCCAGCAGCTCGACCCCAGCGGGCGCCTACGAGCAGTACTTC. It specifies CASSSTPAGAYEQYF. The chain recombines TRBV7-2 with TRBJ2-7; a weak D match, TRBD2 (6 bases). This CDR3 has 15 residues. V was cut by 4 bases and J by 2 bases, with 15 bases left in between. Germline loops: CDR1 SGHTA, CDR2 FQGNSA.

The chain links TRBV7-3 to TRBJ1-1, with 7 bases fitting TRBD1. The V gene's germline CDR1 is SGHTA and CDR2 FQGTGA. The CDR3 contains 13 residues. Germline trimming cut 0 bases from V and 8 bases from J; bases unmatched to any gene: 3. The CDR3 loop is CASSLTRTGEAFF. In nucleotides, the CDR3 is TGTGCCAGCAGCTTAACTCGGACAGGAGAAGCTTTCTTT.

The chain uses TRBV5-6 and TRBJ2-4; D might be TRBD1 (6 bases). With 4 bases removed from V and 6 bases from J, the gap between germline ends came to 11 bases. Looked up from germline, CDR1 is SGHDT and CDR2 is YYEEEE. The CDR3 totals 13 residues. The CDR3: CASSQVQGNIQYF. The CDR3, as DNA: TGTGCCAGCAGCCAGGTACAGGGAAACATTCAGTACTTC.

CDR3 amino acids: CASSQKTSGGAVEQFF. CDR3 nucleotide sequence: TGCGCCAGCAGCCAAAAGACTAGCGGGGGGGCCGTGGAGCAGTTCTTC. The chain combines TRBV4-1 with TRBJ2-1, with 14 positions matching TRBD2. J lost 10 bases, V lost 2 bases, and 7 bases had no gene match. Germline V gives CDR1 MGHRA, CDR2 YSYEKL. The CDR3 spans 16 residues.

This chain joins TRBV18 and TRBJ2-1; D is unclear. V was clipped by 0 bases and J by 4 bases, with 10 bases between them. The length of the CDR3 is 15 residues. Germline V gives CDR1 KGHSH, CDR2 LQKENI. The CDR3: CASSPPQDLYNEQFF. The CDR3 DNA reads TGTGCCAGCTCACCACCGCAGGATCTGTACAATGAGCAGTTCTTC.

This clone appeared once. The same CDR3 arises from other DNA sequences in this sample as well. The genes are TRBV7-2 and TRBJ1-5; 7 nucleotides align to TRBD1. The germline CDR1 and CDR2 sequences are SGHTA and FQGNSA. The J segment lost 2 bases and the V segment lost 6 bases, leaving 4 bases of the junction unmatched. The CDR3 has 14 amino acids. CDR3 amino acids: CASSPDRGNQPQHF. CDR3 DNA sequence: TGTGCCAGCAGTCCTGACAGGGGCAATCAGCCCCAGCATTTT.

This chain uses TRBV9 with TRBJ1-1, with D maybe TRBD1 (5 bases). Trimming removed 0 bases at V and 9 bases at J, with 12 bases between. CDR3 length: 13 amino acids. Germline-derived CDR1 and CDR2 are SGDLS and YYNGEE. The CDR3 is CASSVVAGVKAFF. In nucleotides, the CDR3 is TGTGCCAGCAGCGTAGTAGCGGGGGTCAAAGCTTTCTTT.

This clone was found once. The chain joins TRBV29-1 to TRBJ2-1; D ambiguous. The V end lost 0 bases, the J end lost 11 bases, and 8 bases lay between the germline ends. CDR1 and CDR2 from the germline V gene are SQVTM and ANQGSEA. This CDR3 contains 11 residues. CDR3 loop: CSVEDPGQQFF. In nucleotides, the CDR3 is TGCAGCGTTGAAGATCCAGGTCAGCAGTTCTTC.

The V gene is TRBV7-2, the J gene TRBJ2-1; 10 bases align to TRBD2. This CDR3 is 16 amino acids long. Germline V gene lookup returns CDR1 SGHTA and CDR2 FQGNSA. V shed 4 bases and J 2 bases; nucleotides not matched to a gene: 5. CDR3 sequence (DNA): TGTGCCAGCAGCTCCCAAAGCGGGGGGGCCTACAATGAGCAGTTCTTC. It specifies CASSSQSGGAYNEQFF.

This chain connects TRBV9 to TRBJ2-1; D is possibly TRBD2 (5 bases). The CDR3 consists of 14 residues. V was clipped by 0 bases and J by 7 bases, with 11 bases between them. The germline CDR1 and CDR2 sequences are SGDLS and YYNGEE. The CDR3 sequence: CASSVGSGSNEQFF. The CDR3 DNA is TGTGCCAGCAGCGTAGGGAGCGGTTCGAATGAGCAGTTCTTC.

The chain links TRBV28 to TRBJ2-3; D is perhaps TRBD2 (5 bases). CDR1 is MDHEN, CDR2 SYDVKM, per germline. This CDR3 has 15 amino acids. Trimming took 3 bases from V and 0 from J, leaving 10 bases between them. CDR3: CASSLASLSTDTQYF. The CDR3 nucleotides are TGTGCCAGCAGTTTGGCTAGCTTAAGCACAGATACGCAGTATTTT.

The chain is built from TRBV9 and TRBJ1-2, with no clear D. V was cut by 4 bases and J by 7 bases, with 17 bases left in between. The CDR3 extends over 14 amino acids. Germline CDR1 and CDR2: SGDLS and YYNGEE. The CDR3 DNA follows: TGTGCCAGCAGCCGCCCACAGCCTCCTATTGGCTACACCTTC. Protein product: CASSRPQPPIGYTF.

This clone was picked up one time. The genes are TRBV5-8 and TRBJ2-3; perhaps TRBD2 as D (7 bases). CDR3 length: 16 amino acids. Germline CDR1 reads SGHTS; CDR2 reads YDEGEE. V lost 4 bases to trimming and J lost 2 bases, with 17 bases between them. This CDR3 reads CASSTSLRGATDTQYF. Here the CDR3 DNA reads TGTGCCAGCAGCACCTCCCTACGGGGGGCCACAGATACGCAGTATTTT.

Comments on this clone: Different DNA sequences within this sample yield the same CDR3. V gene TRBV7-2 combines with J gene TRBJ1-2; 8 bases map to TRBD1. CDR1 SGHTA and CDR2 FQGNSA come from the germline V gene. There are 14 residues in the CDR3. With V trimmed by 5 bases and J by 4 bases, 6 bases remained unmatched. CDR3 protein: CASSPGQGGYGYTF. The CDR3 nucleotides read TGTGCCAGCAGCCCTGGACAGGGCGGCTATGGCTACACCTTC.

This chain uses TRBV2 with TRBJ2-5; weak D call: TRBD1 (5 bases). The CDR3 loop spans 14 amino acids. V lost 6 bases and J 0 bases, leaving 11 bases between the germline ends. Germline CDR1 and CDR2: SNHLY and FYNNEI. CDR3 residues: CASRLTVYQETQYF. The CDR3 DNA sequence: TGTGCCAGCAGGCTGACAGTATACCAAGAGACCCAGTACTTC.